One and the same sample provided the 27 T cell receptor beta chains below, sequenced in a study of OX40 agonist ivuxolimab in advanced cancers. TCRdb keeps only in-frame clones here, not all; method: immunoSEQ multiplex PCR. The data hold 50,000 to 85,000 clones, with roughly 87% observed a single time. The specimen comprised CD4+ or CD8+ T cells sorted from blood, sampled in a trial of the OX40 agonist ivuxolimab. All receptors derive from an adult with an advanced solid tumor such as melanoma, head and neck, liver or kidney cancer.

The chain recombines TRBV4-3 with TRBJ1-1; D call uncertain. V was cut by 4 bases and J by 1 base, with 10 bases left in between. Per germline, CDR1 LGHNA and CDR2 YSLEER. The CDR3 is 14 residues long. The CDR3 nucleotides are TGCGCCAGCAGCCCTCGGACGGCGAACACTGAAGCTTTCTTT. It specifies CASSPRTANTEAFF.

The chain employs TRBV6-5 and TRBJ2-3; 7 positions match TRBD2. CDR1 and CDR2 (germline): MNHEY, SVGAGI. The CDR3 has 13 residues. The J segment lost 3 bases and the V segment lost 6 bases, leaving 3 bases of the junction unmatched. The CDR3 loop reads CASSLADTDTQYF. CDR3 sequence (DNA): TGTGCCAGCAGCCTAGCGGATACAGATACGCAGTATTTT.

The chain has TRBV6-5 and TRBJ2-1; 12 bases align to TRBD2. The length of the CDR3 is 15 residues. Germline V gene sequence: CDR1 MNHEY, CDR2 SVGAGI. V was clipped by 7 bases and J by 7 bases; unmatched bases: 8. CDR3 DNA: TGTGCCAGCATTCTGACTAGCGGGAGTTGGAATGAGCAGTTCTTC. Translated: CASILTSGSWNEQFF.

J is TRBJ2-3 and V is TRBV27; D is unresolved. This CDR3 region has 16 residues. The germline V gene has CDR1 MNHEY and CDR2 SMNVEV (reference sequence). V shed 5 bases and J shed 0 bases, with 15 bases lying between them. CDR3 loop: CASSAFGRTSTDTQYF. The CDR3 nucleotides read TGTGCCAGCAGTGCCTTCGGACGAACTAGCACAGATACGCAGTATTTT.

The genes are TRBV25-1 and TRBJ2-5; 13 bases align to TRBD2. Germline V CDR1 and CDR2: MGHDK, SYGVNS. The junction had 4 bases not matched to a gene; V was cut back by 5 bases and J by 1 base. The CDR3 is made up of 16 amino acids. The CDR3 loop reads CASSTGTSGVQETQYF. DNA for the CDR3: TGTGCCAGCAGTACCGGGACTAGCGGGGTCCAAGAGACCCAGTACTTC.

The chain employs TRBV18 and TRBJ1-2; possible D gene TRBD1, 5 bases. With 3 bases removed from V and 6 bases from J, the gap between germline ends came to 17 bases. The CDR3 totals 15 residues. Germline CDR1 KGHSH, CDR2 LQKENI. The CDR3 nucleotides are TGTGCCAGCTCACCCCGGGACCGGGCTTTAAATGGCTACACCTTC. This gives the protein CASSPRDRALNGYTF.

This rearrangement joins TRBV29-1 to TRBJ2-3, with D maybe TRBD2 (7 bases). Germline V CDR1 and CDR2: SQVTM, ANQGSEA. Trimming took off 3 bases at V and 2 bases at J, with 15 bases between the two ends. This CDR3 spans 15 amino acids. DNA for the CDR3: TGCAGCGTTGAGGGGGGGGCAGGGGACACAGATACGCAGTATTTT. It translates to CSVEGGAGDTDTQYF.

The chain carries TRBV6-6 and TRBJ1-1; a possible D gene is TRBD1 (6 bases). The CDR3 has 13 amino acids. V lost 7 bases to trimming and J lost 5 bases, with 14 bases between them. From germline, CDR1 is MNHNY and CDR2 SVGAGI (reference sequence). CDR3 DNA: TGTGCCAGCACTGTCCTAGGGGGGACTGAAGCTTTCTTT. Translating it yields CASTVLGGTEAFF.

This sequence joins TRBV5-1 and TRBJ2-7; 10 bases are shared with TRBD1. Trimming at V came to 1 base and at J to 3 bases, leaving 1 base not matched to a gene. Germline CDR1 and CDR2: SGHRS and YFSETQ. The CDR3 extends over 14 amino acids. Here the CDR3 reads CASSLRTGGYEQYF. CDR3 DNA sequence: TGCGCCAGCAGCTTGAGGACAGGGGGCTACGAGCAGTACTTC.

This clone was observed a single time. The gene calls are TRBV4-1 and TRBJ1-2, with 11 nucleotides matching TRBD1. V trimming: 1 base; J trimming: 2 bases; junction bases outside the gene matches: 9. The CDR3 totals 18 residues. Germline V gene sequence: CDR1 MGHRA, CDR2 YSYEKL. The CDR3 region is CASSQVLYRDRGNYGYTF. CDR3 DNA sequence: TGCGCCAGCAGCCAAGTCCTTTACCGGGACAGGGGGAACTATGGCTACACCTTC.

In its sample, this clone was seen once. This sequence joins TRBV19 and TRBJ1-1, with no clear D. The CDR3 is made up of 13 amino acids. Trimming took off 2 bases at V and 6 bases at J, with 10 bases between the two ends. CDR1 is LNHDA, CDR2 SQIVND, per germline (reference sequence). DNA of the CDR3: TGTGCCAGTAGTATAACCGGTCGCCCTGAAGCTTTCTTT. Encoded protein: CASSITGRPEAFF.

The J gene is TRBJ1-1, the V gene TRBV29-1; D unresolved. CDR1 and CDR2 from the germline V gene are SQVTM and ANQGSEA. The V end was cut by 4 bases, the J end by 11 bases, with 17 bases between. This CDR3 is built from 12 residues. CDR3 DNA sequence: TGCAGCGTTGCGGGTGGACCCCACCCGGCTTTCTTT. Its protein product is CSVAGGPHPAFF.

The rearrangement joins TRBV5-1 to TRBJ2-1; no clear D gene. CDR3 length: 13 amino acids. Trimming took 2 bases from V and 6 from J, leaving 9 bases between them. In germline, CDR1 is SGHRS, CDR2 YFSETQ. CDR3: CASSLVSGNEQFF. CDR3 DNA sequence: TGCGCCAGCAGCTTAGTGTCCGGCAATGAGCAGTTCTTC.

The chain combines TRBV7-9 with TRBJ2-5; D tentatively fits TRBD1 or TRBD2 (5 bases each). Per germline, CDR1 SEHNR and CDR2 FQNEAQ (reference sequence). V lost 1 base, J lost 1 base, and 10 bases lay in between. This CDR3 has 15 residues. The CDR3 nucleotides are TGTGCCAGCAGCTTAGATATGGGACCCCAAGAGACCCAGTACTTC. It is translated as CASSLDMGPQETQYF.

A few counts support this clone. V gene TRBV9 combines with J gene TRBJ1-4; D possibly corresponds to TRBD1 (6 bases). CDR3 length: 15 amino acids. V lost 3 bases to trimming and J lost 6 bases, with 15 bases between them. Looked up from germline, CDR1 is SGDLS and CDR2 is YYNGEE. The CDR3 coding sequence is TGTGCCAGCAGCGGTAGGGCAGGGGTTGATGAAAAACTGTTTTTT. Translating it yields CASSGRAGVDEKLFF.

V and J are TRBV15 and TRBJ2-5; no clear D gene. The DNA matches TRBJ2-7 better at its end, which makes the J call doubtful. The germline CDR1 and CDR2 sequences are LNHNV and YYDKDF (reference sequence). This CDR3 has 12 amino acids. The CDR3 sequence: CATSRPEAEQYF. For the CDR3, the DNA is TGTGCCACCAGCAGGCCAGAGGCCGAGCAGTACTTC.

V usage is TRBV19 and J usage is TRBJ1-3; the D is unclear. V was shortened by 1 base and J by 3 bases, with 7 bases between the two germline ends. Germline-derived CDR1 and CDR2 are LNHDA and SQIVND (reference sequence). CDR3 length: 14 residues. CDR3 amino acids: CASSIAPHGNTIYF. The CDR3 DNA is TGTGCCAGTAGTATAGCCCCCCATGGAAACACCATATATTTT.

This rearrangement joins TRBV11-1 to TRBJ2-2, with 12 bases aligning to TRBD2. Trimming removed 4 bases from V and 0 bases from J; junction bases left unmatched: 0. The length of the CDR3 is 16 residues. Germline CDR1 SGHAT, CDR2 FQDESV (reference sequence). The chain's CDR3 is CASSWTSGANTGELFF. DNA for the CDR3: TGTGCCAGCAGCTGGACTAGCGGGGCGAACACCGGGGAGCTGTTTTTT.

CDR3 loop: CASRSTGVSGNTIYF. Written as DNA, the CDR3 is TGTGCCAGCAGGTCTACAGGGGTTTCTGGAAACACCATATATTTT. This sequence joins TRBV6-1 and TRBJ1-3; 7 bases fit TRBD1. V lost 6 bases, J lost 1 base, and 6 bases stayed unmatched. This CDR3 is 15 amino acids long. Germline V lookup: CDR1 MNHNS, CDR2 SASEGT.

The V call is TRBV10-3, the J call TRBJ2-1; TRBD2 matches at 10 bases. The CDR3 is 16 residues long. With 4 bases clipped from V and 4 bases from J, the junction kept 7 bases outside the gene matches. Germline assignment: CDR1 ENHRY and CDR2 SYGVKD. The CDR3: CAISASSGSNYNEQFF. Here the CDR3 DNA reads TGTGCCATCAGTGCGTCTAGCGGGAGTAATTACAATGAGCAGTTCTTC.

V usage is TRBV11-2 and J usage is TRBJ2-7, with TRBD2 matching 7 bases. This CDR3 is 16 amino acids long. Germline values: CDR1 SGHAT, CDR2 FQNNGV. Unmatched junction bases numbered 10, after V lost 5 bases and J lost 0 bases. The CDR3 spells CASSHGTIGVSYEQYF. CDR3 nucleotides: TGTGCCAGCAGCCATGGGACTATTGGGGTCTCCTACGAGCAGTACTTC.

This chain uses TRBV18 with TRBJ1-1; D uncertain. This CDR3 region has 12 residues. Germline CDR1 reads KGHSH; CDR2 reads LQKENI. V was trimmed by 2 bases and J by 1 base, leaving 2 bases between them. The CDR3 loop reads CASSPSNTEAFF. The DNA of the CDR3 is TGTGCCAGCTCACCATCGAACACTGAAGCTTTCTTT.

The chain is built from TRBV18 and TRBJ1-5; D uncertain. The CDR3 is 17 amino acids. Germline CDR1 is KGHSH and CDR2 is LQKENI. The V end was cut by 3 bases, the J end by 1 base, with 16 bases between. The CDR3 sequence is CASSPNTGTASNQPQHF. CDR3 sequence (DNA): TGTGCCAGCTCACCCAACACCGGTACAGCCAGCAATCAGCCCCAGCATTTT.

V gene TRBV19 combines with J gene TRBJ2-1, with a possible D match to TRBD2 (5 bases). The CDR3 spans 14 residues. Deletions cut 1 base from V and 11 bases from J, with 15 bases between. The germline V gene encodes CDR1 LNHDA and CDR2 SQIVND (reference sequence). CDR3 sequence reads: CASSIGYGERKQFF. The CDR3 nucleotides read TGTGCCAGTAGTATAGGATATGGGGAGCGTAAGCAGTTCTTC.

V is TRBV19 and J is TRBJ2-7; D unclear. V lost 3 bases and J 8 bases, leaving 17 bases between the germline ends. The CDR3 consists of 14 residues. The V gene's germline CDR1 is LNHDA and CDR2 SQIVND (reference sequence). CDR3: CASSMSRNATKQYF. CDR3 in DNA: TGTGCCAGTAGTATGAGCCGCAACGCTACGAAGCAGTACTTC.

The chain has TRBV7-2 and TRBJ1-1, with a tentative D call TRBD1 (5 bases). Germline loops: CDR1 SGHTA, CDR2 FQGNSA. This CDR3 is 15 amino acids long. With 5 bases removed from V and 2 bases from J, the gap between germline ends came to 15 bases. The CDR3 loop is CASSRDGGGNTEAFF. For the CDR3, the DNA is TGTGCCAGCAGCAGAGATGGCGGGGGAAACACTGAAGCTTTCTTT.

The chain uses TRBV12-1 and TRBJ1-2; TRBD1 is the table's D call, not checked against the DNA. TRBV12-1 is annotated as a pseudogene. The CDR3 spans 14 residues. The CDR3 sequence: CASSFGTANYGYTF. DNA for the CDR3: TGTGCCAGCAGCTTCGGGACAGCAAACTATGGCTACACCTTC.